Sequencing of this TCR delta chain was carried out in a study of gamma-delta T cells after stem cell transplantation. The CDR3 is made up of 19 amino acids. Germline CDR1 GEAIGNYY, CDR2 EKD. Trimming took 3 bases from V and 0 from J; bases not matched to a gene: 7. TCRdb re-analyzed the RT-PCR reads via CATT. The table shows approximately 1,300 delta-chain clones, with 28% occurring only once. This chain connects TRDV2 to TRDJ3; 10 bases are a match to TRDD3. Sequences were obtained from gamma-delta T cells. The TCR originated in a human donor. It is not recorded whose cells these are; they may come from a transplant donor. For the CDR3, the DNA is TGTGCCTGTGACCTACTGGGGGATGAAGTCTCCTGGGACACCCGACAGATGTTTTTC. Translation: CACDLLGDEVSWDTRQMFF.